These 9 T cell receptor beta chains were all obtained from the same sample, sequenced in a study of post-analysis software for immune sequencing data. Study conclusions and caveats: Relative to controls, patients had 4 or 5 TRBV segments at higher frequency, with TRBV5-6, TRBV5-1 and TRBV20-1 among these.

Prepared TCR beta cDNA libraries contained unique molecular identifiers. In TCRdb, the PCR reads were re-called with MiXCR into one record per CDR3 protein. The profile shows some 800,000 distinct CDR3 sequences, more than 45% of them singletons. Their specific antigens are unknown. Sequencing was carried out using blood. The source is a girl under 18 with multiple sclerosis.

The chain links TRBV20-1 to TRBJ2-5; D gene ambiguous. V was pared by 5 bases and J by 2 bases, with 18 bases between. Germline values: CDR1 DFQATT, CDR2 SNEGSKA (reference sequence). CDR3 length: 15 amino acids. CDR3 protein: CSAQPLDSRQETQYF. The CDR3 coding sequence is TGCAGTGCTCAGCCCCTTGATAGTAGGCAAGAGACCCAGTACTTC.

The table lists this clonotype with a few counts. The CDR3 DNA reads as TGCAGTGCTATCCCAAGGATACTCCCTAGCTCCTACAATGAGCAGTTCTTC. Translation: CSAIPRILPSSYNEQFF. This sequence joins TRBV20-1 and TRBJ2-1; D uncertain. The CDR3 is made up of 17 amino acids. Trimming took 4 bases from V and 0 from J, leaving 19 bases between them. Germline loops: CDR1 DFQATT, CDR2 SNEGSKA (reference sequence).

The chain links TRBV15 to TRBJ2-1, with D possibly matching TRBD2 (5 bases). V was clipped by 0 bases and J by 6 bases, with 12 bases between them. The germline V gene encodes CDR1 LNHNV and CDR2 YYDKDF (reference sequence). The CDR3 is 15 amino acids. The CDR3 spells CATSRDRTRSNEQFF. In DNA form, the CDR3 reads TGTGCCACCAGCAGAGATAGGACTCGATCCAATGAGCAGTTCTTC.

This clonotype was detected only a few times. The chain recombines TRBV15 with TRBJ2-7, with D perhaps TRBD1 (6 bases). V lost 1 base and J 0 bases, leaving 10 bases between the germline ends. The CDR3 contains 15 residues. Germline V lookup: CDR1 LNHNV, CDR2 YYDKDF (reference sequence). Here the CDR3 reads CATSRGTATSYEQYF. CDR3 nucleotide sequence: TGTGCCACCAGCAGAGGGACAGCAACCTCCTACGAGCAGTACTTC.

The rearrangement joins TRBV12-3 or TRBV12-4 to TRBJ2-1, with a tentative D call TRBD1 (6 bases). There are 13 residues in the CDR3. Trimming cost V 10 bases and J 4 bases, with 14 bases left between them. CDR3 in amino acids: CATQGTEYNEQFF. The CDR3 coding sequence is TGTGCCACCCAGGGGACGGAATACAATGAGCAGTTCTTC.

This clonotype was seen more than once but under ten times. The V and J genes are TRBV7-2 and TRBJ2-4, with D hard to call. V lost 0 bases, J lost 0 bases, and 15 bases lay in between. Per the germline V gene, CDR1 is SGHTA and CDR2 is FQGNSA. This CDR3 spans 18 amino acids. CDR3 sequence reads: CASSLAGGLDLAKNIQYF. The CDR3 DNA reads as TGTGCCAGCAGCTTAGCGGGCGGTCTAGATCTAGCCAAAAACATTCAGTACTTC.

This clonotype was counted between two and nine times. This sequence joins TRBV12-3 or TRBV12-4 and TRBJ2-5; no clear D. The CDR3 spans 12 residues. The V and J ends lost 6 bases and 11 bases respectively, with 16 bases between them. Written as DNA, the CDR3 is TGTGCCAGCAGGCGTTGGCCAGAAGAGCAGTACTTC. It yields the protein CASRRWPEEQYF.

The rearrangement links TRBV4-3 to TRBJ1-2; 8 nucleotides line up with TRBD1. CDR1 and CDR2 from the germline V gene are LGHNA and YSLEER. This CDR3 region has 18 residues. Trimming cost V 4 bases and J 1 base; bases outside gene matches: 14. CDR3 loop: CASSPHRSLTGDNYGYTF. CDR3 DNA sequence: TGCGCCAGCAGCCCCCACCGTTCTTTGACAGGGGATAACTATGGCTACACCTTC.

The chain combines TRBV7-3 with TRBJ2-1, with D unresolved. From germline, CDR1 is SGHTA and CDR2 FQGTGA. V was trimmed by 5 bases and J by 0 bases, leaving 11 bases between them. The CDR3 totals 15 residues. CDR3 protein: CASSPFGSSYNEQFF. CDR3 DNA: TGTGCCAGCAGCCCCTTCGGTAGCTCCTACAATGAGCAGTTCTTC.